The 28 T cell receptor beta chains below come from one sample, sequenced in a study of blood T cell repertoires in COVID-19. Assay: immunoSEQ multiplex PCR; the TCRdb copy retains only in-frame clones and omits some. The table records 95,000 to 110,000 clones, roughly 90% of them present only once. Sequenced input: peripheral blood. The receptors originated from a middle-aged man with active or convalescent COVID-19.

Written as DNA, the CDR3 is TGTGCCAGCAGTACAGTCCCAGCCTACGAGCAGTACTTC. Translating it yields CASSTVPAYEQYF. J is TRBJ2-7 and V is TRBV28; D remains unclear. Germline values: CDR1 MDHEN, CDR2 SYDVKM. V was cut by 5 bases and J by 2 bases, with 10 bases left in between. The CDR3 loop spans 13 amino acids.

This chain links TRBV19 with TRBJ1-2; D perhaps matches TRBD1 (5 bases). CDR1 LNHDA and CDR2 SQIVND come from the germline V gene (reference sequence). CDR3 length: 15 residues. Trimming took off 7 bases at V and 4 bases at J, with 19 bases between the two ends. CDR3 sequence: CASMYLGGNTYGYTF. Here the CDR3 DNA reads TGTGCCAGTATGTACCTCGGGGGGAACACCTATGGCTACACCTTC.

V is TRBV19 and J is TRBJ1-1; 7 positions agree with TRBD1. The V and J ends lost 10 bases and 0 bases, in that order; junction bases with no gene match: 11. Germline CDR1 is LNHDA and CDR2 is SQIVND (reference sequence). This CDR3 comprises 15 residues. The CDR3 bases are TGTGCCATCTCCCGGGACAGCACCATGAACACTGAAGCTTTCTTT. This codes for CAISRDSTMNTEAFF.

This clone was counted only a few times. The gene calls are TRBV28 and TRBJ2-2; D unresolved. In germline, CDR1 is MDHEN, CDR2 SYDVKM. Trimming stripped 7 bases from V and 6 bases from J, with 9 bases between. The CDR3 totals 12 residues. CDR3 DNA: TGTGCCAGCATTTCGGTTGCCGGGGAGCTGTTTTTT. This translates into CASISVAGELFF.

This clone has only one observation. V and J are TRBV7-2 and TRBJ1-2; D might be TRBD1 (5 bases). From germline, CDR1 is SGHTA and CDR2 FQGNSA. The CDR3 is 14 residues long. V gave up 5 bases and J gave up 8 bases, with 18 bases separating them. This chain's CDR3 is CASSQQVTSQGYTF. CDR3 DNA sequence: TGTGCCAGCAGCCAACAGGTGACCTCTCAGGGCTACACCTTC.

The chain employs TRBV21-1 and TRBJ2-5; the table's D call, TRBD1, was not checked against the DNA. TRBV21-1 is assigned pseudogene status. The CDR3 is made up of 15 amino acids. The CDR3 reads CASSKDGDKRETQYF. The CDR3 region has the DNA TGTGCCAGCAGCAAAGACGGGGACAAGAGGGAGACCCAGTACTTC.

The chain uses TRBV6-1 and TRBJ1-5; D gene unclear. V shed 6 bases and J shed 0 bases, with 6 bases lying between them. There are 13 residues in the CDR3. In germline, CDR1 is MNHNS, CDR2 SASEGT. Here the CDR3 DNA reads TGTGCCAGCAGAATAAATAGCAATCAGCCCCAGCATTTT. Amino acids: CASRINSNQPQHF.

The V call is TRBV28, the J call TRBJ1-1; 7 nucleotides line up with TRBD1. The CDR3 totals 14 residues. Germline V gene data show CDR1 as MDHEN and CDR2 as SYDVKM. J was trimmed by 1 base and V by 4 bases; bases with no gene match: 3. CDR3 sequence reads: CASSSGQPNTEAFF. In DNA form, the CDR3 reads TGTGCCAGCAGTTCGGGACAGCCGAACACTGAAGCTTTCTTT.

This clone was found a few times. V and J are TRBV24-1 and TRBJ1-3, with D uncertain. The ends were cut back, 5 bases at V and 3 bases at J, with 7 bases in the middle. The CDR3 spans 13 residues. CDR1 is KGHDR and CDR2 is SFDVKD in the germline V gene. Here the CDR3 reads CATSGAVGNTIYF. DNA for the CDR3: TGTGCCACCAGTGGGGCAGTTGGAAACACCATATATTTT.

This clone was counted a single time. The chain couples TRBV7-2 to TRBJ2-7; D remains unclear. The V end was cut by 5 bases, the J end by 0 bases, with 11 bases between. CDR1 and CDR2 from the germline V gene are SGHTA and FQGNSA. CDR3 size: 14 residues. The DNA for the CDR3 is TGTGCCAGCAGCCTAAATCGGGTCTCCTACGAGCAGTACTTC. It encodes CASSLNRVSYEQYF.

This sequence joins TRBV5-1 and TRBJ1-2; tentative D call: TRBD1 (5 bases). The CDR3 totals 15 residues. Germline V gene lookup returns CDR1 SGHRS and CDR2 YFSETQ. V was trimmed by 0 bases and J by 8 bases, leaving 17 bases between them. CDR3 sequence (DNA): TGCGCCAGCAGCTTGGAACGGCAGATCGGACAAGGCTACACCTTC. It is translated as CASSLERQIGQGYTF.

The chain carries TRBV25-1 and TRBJ1-2; 10 bases are a match to TRBD1. Per germline, CDR1 MGHDK and CDR2 SYGVNS. With 6 bases clipped from V and 7 bases from J, the junction kept 8 bases outside the gene matches. CDR3 size: 14 residues. The DNA of the CDR3 is TGTGCCAGCAGGGAAGGACAGGGGGTGCGTGGCTACACCTTC. Protein sequence: CASREGQGVRGYTF.

The V call is TRBV2, the J call TRBJ2-3, with 7 bases identical to TRBD2. The CDR3 is 15 amino acids. The V gene's germline CDR1 is SNHLY and CDR2 FYNNEI. V lost 11 bases, J lost 3 bases, and 14 bases stayed unmatched. The CDR3 sequence: CAGRLSGAQTDTQYF. In DNA, the CDR3 is TGTGCCGGAAGGCTCAGCGGGGCCCAAACAGATACGCAGTATTTT.

The J gene is TRBJ1-4, the V gene TRBV25-1; no clear D gene. The CDR3 is made up of 14 amino acids. With 2 bases removed from V and 4 bases from J, the gap between germline ends came to 8 bases. Per the germline V gene, CDR1 is MGHDK and CDR2 is SYGVNS. The CDR3 protein is CASSESQVNEKLFF. CDR3 nucleotides: TGTGCCAGCAGTGAAAGCCAGGTTAATGAAAAACTGTTTTTT.

This clone appeared a single time. CDR3 nucleotides: TGTGCCAGTAGTTCCGGGGGGAATTCACCCCTCCACTTT. Amino acid sequence: CASSSGGNSPLHF. The chain is built from TRBV19 and TRBJ1-6; weak D call: TRBD1 (5 bases). V lost 5 bases and J 7 bases, leaving 9 bases between the germline ends. The CDR3 runs to 13 residues. CDR1 and CDR2 from the germline V gene are LNHDA and SQIVND (reference sequence).

The chain links TRBV4-3 to TRBJ1-2; TRBD1 matches at 7 bases. V was clipped by 2 bases and J by 4 bases; unmatched bases: 7. The CDR3 consists of 15 residues. Germline CDR1 is LGHNA and CDR2 is YSLEER. CDR3 amino acids: CASSQSPGGIYGYTF. The CDR3 region has the DNA TGCGCCAGCAGCCAAAGTCCAGGGGGTATCTATGGCTACACCTTC.

The V and J genes are TRBV5-1 and TRBJ2-1; 7 nucleotides line up with TRBD2. This CDR3 is built from 16 residues. The germline V gene has CDR1 SGHRS and CDR2 YFSETQ. J lost 1 base, V lost 0 bases, and 4 bases had no gene match. CDR3 residues: CASSLGGGSSYNEQFF. The CDR3 region has the DNA TGCGCCAGCAGCTTGGGAGGCGGGAGTTCCTACAATGAGCAGTTCTTC.

This sequence joins TRBV14 and TRBJ2-5; 9 bases fit TRBD2. CDR3 length: 17 amino acids. J lost 4 bases, V lost 4 bases, and 13 bases had no gene match. Germline values: CDR1 SGHDN, CDR2 FVKESK. CDR3 DNA: TGTGCCAGCAGCCTATTCCTGGCTAGCGGGACCATAGAGACCCAGTACTTC. This encodes CASSLFLASGTIETQYF.

The chain links TRBV7-9 to TRBJ2-3, with D uncertain. Looked up from germline, CDR1 is SEHNR and CDR2 is FQNEAQ (reference sequence). V was cut by 5 bases and J by 5 bases, with 14 bases left in between. CDR3 length: 14 amino acids. CDR3 nucleotide sequence: TGTGCCAGCAGCCAGAACACCGACATAGATACGCAGTATTTT. Translating it yields CASSQNTDIDTQYF.

The chain links TRBV28 to TRBJ2-1, with TRBD1 matching 7 bases. Germline assignment: CDR1 MDHEN and CDR2 SYDVKM. Losses at the gene ends were 3 bases for V and 9 bases for J; bases not matched to a gene: 23. The CDR3 covers 19 residues. CDR3 residues: CASSFRWDSRKFSSPEQFF. As DNA, the CDR3 is TGTGCCAGCAGTTTCCGGTGGGACAGCCGAAAGTTCTCCTCCCCTGAGCAGTTCTTC.

The gene calls are TRBV19 and TRBJ1-1; D gene unclear. The CDR3 spans 13 residues. Germline V gene data show CDR1 as LNHDA and CDR2 as SQIVND (reference sequence). Trimming left V 7 bases short and J 3 bases short, with 12 bases between. The CDR3 nucleotides are TGTGCCAGTAAAACCCGGAGGGACACTGAAGCTTTCTTT. It encodes CASKTRRDTEAFF.

The chain couples TRBV19 to TRBJ1-5; D might be TRBD1 (5 bases). The germline V gene encodes CDR1 LNHDA and CDR2 SQIVND (reference sequence). The CDR3 consists of 14 residues. The V and J ends lost 0 bases and 6 bases respectively, with 9 bases between them. This CDR3 reads CASSIDGQGQPQHF. DNA of the CDR3: TGTGCCAGTAGTATAGACGGGCAGGGTCAGCCCCAGCATTTT.

The chain combines TRBV7-7 with TRBJ2-5; D perhaps matches TRBD2 (6 bases). Germline V CDR1 and CDR2: SSHAT, FNYEAQ (reference sequence). V was shortened by 5 bases and J by 2 bases, with 21 bases between the two germline ends. This CDR3 comprises 17 residues. The CDR3 DNA reads as TGTGCCAGCAGCCCTCTAAGGGGCGGGGTTATTCAAGAGACCCAGTACTTC. Translated: CASSPLRGGVIQETQYF.

The V and J genes are TRBV6-2 or TRBV6-3 and TRBJ1-1; TRBD1 is a possible D gene (6 bases). The CDR3 is made up of 15 amino acids. The germline V gene has CDR1 MNHEY and CDR2 SVGEGT. V lost 6 bases, J lost 2 bases, and 16 bases lay in between. The CDR3 loop reads CASSQLMDRNTEAFF. In nucleotides, the CDR3 is TGTGCCAGCAGCCAGCTGATGGACAGAAACACTGAAGCTTTCTTT.

The chain recombines TRBV29-1 with TRBJ1-4; D perhaps matches TRBD1 (5 bases). V dropped 2 bases and J dropped 7 bases, with 14 bases sitting between them. The germline V gene encodes CDR1 SQVTM and CDR2 ANQGSEA. The CDR3 contains 14 residues. This CDR3 reads CSVELGGFSEKLFF. As DNA, the CDR3 is TGCAGCGTTGAACTGGGGGGGTTTTCTGAAAAACTGTTTTTT. The complete variable domain, with remaining parts taken from reference TRBV29-1 and TRBJ1-4, reads SAVISQKPSRDICQRGTSLTIQCQVDSQVTMMFWYRQQPGQSLTLIATANQGSEATYESGFVIDKFPISRPNLTFSTLTVSNMSPEDSSIYLCSVELGGFSEKLFFGSGTQLSVL.

V usage is TRBV7-2 and J usage is TRBJ1-2; D not resolved. The CDR3 has 13 amino acids. Germline V gives CDR1 SGHTA, CDR2 FQGNSA. Trimming left V 5 bases short and J 2 bases short, with 9 bases between. The CDR3 sequence: CASSAYSNYGYTF. The CDR3 DNA is TGTGCCAGCAGCGCGTATAGCAACTATGGCTACACCTTC.

The genes are TRBV6-5 and TRBJ1-2; D is possibly TRBD1 (5 bases). This CDR3 contains 15 residues. The germline V gene has CDR1 MNHEY and CDR2 SVGAGI. The V gene lost 0 bases and the J gene lost 4 bases, with 12 bases spanning the gap. Here the CDR3 DNA reads TGTGCCAGCAGTTACTCTGGGGCAGGTACCTATGGCTACACCTTC. Protein sequence: CASSYSGAGTYGYTF.

CDR3 protein: CASSIVRGRGQPQHF. In DNA form, the CDR3 reads TGTGCCAGTAGTATAGTTCGAGGGCGCGGTCAGCCCCAGCATTTT. The chain carries TRBV19 and TRBJ1-5; D call uncertain. The V gene lost 1 base and the J gene lost 6 bases, with 13 bases spanning the gap. The CDR3 runs 15 residues. Germline values: CDR1 LNHDA, CDR2 SQIVND (reference sequence). Based on the CDR3 plus reference TRBV19 and TRBJ1-5, the full variable domain is DGGITQSPKYLFRKEGQNVTLSCEQNLNHDAMYWYRQDPGQGLRLIYYSQIVNDFQKGDIAEGYSVSREKKESFPLTVTSAQKNPTAFYLCASSIVRGRGQPQHFGDGTRLSIL.